This T cell receptor (beta chain) was captured by sequencing in a study of somatic mutations in cytotoxic T cells in rheumatoid arthritis (dated by TCRdb to 2016 to 2017). Context from the whole study: Some T-cell populations stained with V beta antibodies were sorted by flow on a FACSAria II or Sony SH800 to nearly 100% purity, with sorted V beta1+ cells additionally subjected to TCRB sequencing. Median age was essentially the same in the patient group and the control group. For some 68 rheumatoid arthritis patients and more than 15 healthy controls, TCRB deep sequencing was carried out. The study asked whether expanded CD8+ T-cell clones in newly diagnosed, untreated rheumatoid arthritis carry somatic mutations, and used TCRB deep sequencing to characterize clonality.

Beyond this particular receptor, the publication reports: In about an eighth of the 65 patients, more than 20% of CD8+ cells belonged to the largest CD8+ clone, while several identical CD8+ TCRB sequences were shared between blood and synovial fluid. Healthy controls showed no age-related increase in CD8+ clonality, whereas patients did (Spearman r ≈ 0.47). The antigen targets of the expanded CD8+ clones were unknown, and absence from virus-specific databases did not rule out viral specificity. CD8+ T-cell clonality did not differ significantly between rheumatoid arthritis patients and age-matched healthy controls.

The immunoSEQ assay was applied to genomic DNA for TCRB CDR3 sequencing. From the authors' description of their analysis: Nothing other than productive TCRB rearrangements was included in the analyses. Clonality was calculated as a Shannon entropy-based productive clonality index, and a clone was defined by a unique TCRB CDR3 sequence. Repertoire overlap between two samples was calculated from the template counts of each clone relative to total templates per sample. Flow cytometry-measured V-gene usage correlated with V-gene usage from TCRB sequencing, with a Spearman r of roughly 0.6. As stored in TCRdb, this immuneACCESS dataset retains in-frame rearrangements with V and J assigned. A fraction of the clones does not appear; measured against another copy, unresolved V genes explain less than half of the discrepancy, and the remainder lacks a known reason. Clone size and the V and J calls come from that table; the DNA yielded D and trimming. This sample is represented by 15,000 to 25,000 clones; over 70% of them were singletons. The ten most abundant clones make up about 10% of the sample.

Healthy controls were over 15 blood donors whose buffy coats were used, with a median age of roughly 55 years (range roughly 21-75) and 55% to 70% female. CD4+ and CD8+ cells were isolated by positive magnetic bead selection on an AutoMACS, and purity was checked by flow cytometry. Ficoll-Paque PLUS density gradient separation was used to isolate peripheral blood mononuclear cells. Nucleospin Tissue or Tissue XS kits were used to extract DNA from CD4-enriched, CD8-enriched or PBMC samples, and a Qubit 2.0 fluorometer was used for quantification. Notes on this clone: Its cognate antigen has yet to be identified. Base qualities were left out, and no much larger clone turns up one base away.

Sequencing used CD8+ T cells sorted from blood. The sequence was obtained from a woman aged 50 to 60 in good health.

The DNA reads as follows: TGTGCCACCAGCAGAGAGCCAGAAGGTCCTTACGAGCAGTACTTC. This gives the protein CATSREPEGPYEQYF. The chain is made from TRBV15 and TRBJ2-7; the D gene identity is not certain. Including cysteine and phenylalanine, the CDR3 has 15 amino acids. Only CDR3 DNA remains: 45 bases, in frame from the first base. CDR1 and CDR2 (LNHNV, YYDKDF) derive from the germline V gene (reference sequence). The V end loses 0 bases and the J end loses 4 bases, and a stretch of 13 bases separates them.